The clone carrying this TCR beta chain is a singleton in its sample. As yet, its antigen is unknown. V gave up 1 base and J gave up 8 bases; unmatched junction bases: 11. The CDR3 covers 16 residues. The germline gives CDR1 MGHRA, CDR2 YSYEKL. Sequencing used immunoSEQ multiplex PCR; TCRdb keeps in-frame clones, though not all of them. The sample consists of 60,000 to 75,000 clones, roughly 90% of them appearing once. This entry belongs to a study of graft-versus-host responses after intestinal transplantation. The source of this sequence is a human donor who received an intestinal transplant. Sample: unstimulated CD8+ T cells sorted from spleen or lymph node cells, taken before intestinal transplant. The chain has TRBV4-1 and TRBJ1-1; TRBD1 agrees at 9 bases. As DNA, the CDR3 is TGCGCCAGCAGCCAAGGGGAGGGACAGGGAAGCGCAGAAGCTTTCTTT. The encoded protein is CASSQGEGQGSAEAFF.